This T cell receptor (beta chain) was sequenced during a study of blood T cell repertoires in COVID-19. Study background: From T cells, B-cell-depleted T cells, or PBMCs came the material, which was cDNA or gDNA.

Trimming removed 1 base at V and 4 bases at J, with 10 bases between. Per germline, CDR1 SGHAT and CDR2 FQNNGV. The CDR3 totals 14 residues. There are a few counts of this clone. Recruited during active infection, patients (from Seattle) were subsequently followed longitudinally. Methods used by the authors: Estimation of nucleated cell counts relied on the amplification of reference gene primers. Libraries were prepared by immunoSEQ multiplex PCR; TCRdb keeps only in-frame clonotypes and omits some of them. V, J and clone size derive from that table, while D and trimming were established from the DNA sequence. The sample contains almost 350,000 clones, 89% of which appear only once.

The chain carries TRBV11-2 and TRBJ1-2; weak D call: TRBD1 (5 bases). This receptor was obtained from an older woman with COVID-19, enrolled during active disease. Sequencing was performed on peripheral blood. CDR3 protein: CASSLVTAPYGYTF. The CDR3 nucleotides read TGTGCCAGCAGCTTAGTGACAGCCCCCTATGGCTACACCTTC.